The entry below gives a single TCR beta chain sequence along with its context. This record belongs to a study of blood T cells in healthy people across ages. With a J-beta primer mix and a sample-barcoded 5' primer, a second PCR ran roughly 6 to 11 cycles. TCRdb called the 5' RACE reads again in MiXCR, with one record for every CDR3 protein. This sample has 650,000 to 1,000,000 distinct CDR3 sequences, with 35% to 40% found just once. Germline CDR1 is SGHAT and CDR2 is FQNNGV. This CDR3 has 14 residues. The J segment lost 11 bases and the V segment lost 8 bases, leaving 16 bases of the junction unmatched.

This rearrangement joins TRBV11-2 to TRBJ2-5; 8 bases fit TRBD1. Sequenced sample: blood. The source of this sequence is a young man in good health. Here the CDR3 DNA reads TGTGCCAGCCAGGGGGCCGGTGGAAGGAATGAGCAGTACTTC. Translating gives CASQGAGGRNEQYF.